This T cell receptor (beta chain) is drawn from a study of PD-L1 blockade in urothelial cancer. As to time point: pretreatment peripheral blood. Generated by immunoSEQ multiplex PCR, the TCRdb table keeps only in-frame clones and is missing some. Here the sample spans roughly 40,000 clones, 90% to 95% being singletons. The clonotype comes from a woman aged 55-69 years with urothelial cancer. The sequencing here drew on PBMCs, taken around atezolizumab (anti-PD-L1) treatment.

For the CDR3, the DNA is TGTGCCAGCAGTTATACAGGGGGCGGCTACACCTTC. Protein: CASSYTGGGYTF. The genes are TRBV6-5 and TRBJ1-2; 9 nucleotides line up with TRBD1. This CDR3 region has 12 residues. CDR1 is MNHEY and CDR2 is SVGAGI in the germline V gene. With 3 bases clipped from V and 8 bases from J, the junction kept 1 base outside the gene matches.